This T cell receptor beta chain was sequenced for a study of T cell responses to AZD1222 COVID-19 vaccine. The study, taken as a whole, reports: Targeting of unmutated variant regions was reportedly seen in nearly half of spike-specific TCRs. Donors were largely white British and mainly female; clonal diversity was possibly underestimated.

Germline CDR1 reads LNHDA; CDR2 reads SQIVND (reference sequence). CDR3 length: 12 amino acids. V lost 6 bases, J lost 4 bases, and 9 bases lay in between. A note on this clone: The antigen is not known.

Combined were second doses at about 4 or about 12 weeks. Clones were read by immunoSEQ multiplex PCR, and TCRdb kept only the in-frame ones, dropping some. The sample has some 96,000 clones, approximately 88% seen once. The J gene is TRBJ1-2, the V gene TRBV19; D gene ambiguous. The sequenced sample was peripheral blood, obtained 28 days after the second AZD1222 dose. This receptor was taken from an adult who received the AZD1222 COVID-19 vaccine. The CDR3 protein is CASSWGLYGYTF. In DNA, the CDR3 is TGTGCCAGTAGCTGGGGTCTCTATGGCTACACCTTC.